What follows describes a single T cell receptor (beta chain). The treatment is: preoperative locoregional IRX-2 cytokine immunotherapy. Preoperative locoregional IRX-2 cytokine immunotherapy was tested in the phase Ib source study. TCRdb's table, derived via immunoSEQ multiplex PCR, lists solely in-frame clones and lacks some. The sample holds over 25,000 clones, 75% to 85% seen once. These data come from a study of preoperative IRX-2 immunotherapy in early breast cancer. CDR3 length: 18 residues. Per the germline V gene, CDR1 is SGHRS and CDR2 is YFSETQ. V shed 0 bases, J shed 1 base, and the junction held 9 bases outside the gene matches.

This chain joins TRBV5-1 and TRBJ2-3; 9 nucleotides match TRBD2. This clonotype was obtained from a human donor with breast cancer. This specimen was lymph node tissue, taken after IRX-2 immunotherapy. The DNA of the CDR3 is TGCGCCAGCAGCTTGGATGGCGGGGGGGCGTTTGGCACAGATACGCAGTATTTT. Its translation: CASSLDGGGAFGTDTQYF.